This is a list of T cell receptor beta chains from one sample in a study of T-cell memory formation after mild COVID-19. TCRdb called the 5' RACE reads again in MiXCR, with one record for every CDR3 protein. The sample has 450,000 to 650,000 distinct CDR3 sequences, about a sixth seen once. Specimen: PBMCs or a T cell subset sorted from them (not recorded which). Receptors originate from an adult woman who had mild COVID-19 (a few samples of this study predate the infection). Cell type and time point are not known. The CDR3 runs from the conserved cysteine through the conserved F or W. A D gene is named only where the DNA matches it firmly. Some rows mark clone size as missing; the rest say once, few, many or name a class of expanded clone.

v_call: TRBV12-3/TRBV12-4
clone_size: -
cdr3_length: 15
j_call: TRBJ2-3
d_call: TRBD2
cdr3_aa: CASSPYSGRTDTQYF
cdr3_nt: TGTGCCAGCAGTCCTTATAGCGGGCGCACAGATACGCAGTATTTT

v_call: TRBV12-3/TRBV12-4
clone_size: few
cdr3_length: 12
j_call: TRBJ2-1
d_call: -
cdr3_aa: CASCDSYNEQFF
cdr3_nt: TGTGCCAGCTGCGACTCCTACAATGAGCAGTTCTTC

v_call: TRBV5-1
clone_size: -
cdr3_length: 15
j_call: TRBJ2-7
d_call: TRBD1
cdr3_aa: CASSSGTGVVREQYF
cdr3_nt: TGCGCCAGCAGTAGCGGGACAGGGGTTGTACGCGAGCAGTACTTC

v_call: TRBV27
clone_size: few
cdr3_length: 15
j_call: TRBJ2-4
d_call: TRBD2
cdr3_aa: CASSRTGGTKNIQYF
cdr3_nt: TGTGCCAGCAGCCGAACGGGGGGGACCAAAAACATTCAGTACTTC

v_call: TRBV29-1
clone_size: -
cdr3_length: 15
j_call: TRBJ1-1
d_call: TRBD1
cdr3_aa: CSVEPSPTGDTEAFF
cdr3_nt: TGCAGCGTTGAACCCTCCCCGACAGGGGACACTGAAGCTTTCTTT

v_call: TRBV4-3
clone_size: few
cdr3_length: 13
j_call: TRBJ2-4
d_call: -
cdr3_aa: CASSHPPGNIQYF
cdr3_nt: TGCGCCAGCAGCCACCCTCCCGGGAACATTCAGTACTTC

v_call: TRBV7-6
clone_size: -
cdr3_length: 15
j_call: TRBJ1-2
d_call: -
cdr3_aa: CASSLEPGDSYGYTF
cdr3_nt: TGTGCCAGCAGCTTAGAGCCGGGGGATTCCTATGGCTACACCTTC

v_call: TRBV30
clone_size: few
cdr3_length: 13
j_call: TRBJ2-7
d_call: -
cdr3_aa: CAWSGVWMGEQYF
cdr3_nt: TGTGCCTGGAGTGGAGTGTGGATGGGAGAGCAGTACTTC

v_call: TRBV5-6
clone_size: few
cdr3_length: 14
j_call: TRBJ2-3
d_call: TRBD2
cdr3_aa: CASSWTSVTDTQYF
cdr3_nt: TGTGCCAGCAGCTGGACTAGCGTCACAGATACGCAGTATTTT

v_call: TRBV12-5
clone_size: -
cdr3_length: 15
j_call: TRBJ2-7
d_call: TRBD2
cdr3_aa: CASGSSGLAGGEQYF
cdr3_nt: TGTGCTAGTGGTTCCTCGGGACTAGCGGGAGGCGAGCAGTACTTC

v_call: TRBV5-1
clone_size: -
cdr3_length: 15
j_call: TRBJ2-3
d_call: -
cdr3_aa: CASSLNQASTDTQYF
cdr3_nt: TGCGCCAGCAGCTTGAATCAGGCCAGCACAGATACGCAGTATTTT

v_call: TRBV20-1
clone_size: -
cdr3_length: 13
j_call: TRBJ1-2
d_call: -
cdr3_aa: CSARSSSRHGYTF
cdr3_nt: TGCAGTGCTAGATCCAGCTCCAGACATGGCTACACATTC

v_call: TRBV19
clone_size: -
cdr3_length: 16
j_call: TRBJ2-6
d_call: -
cdr3_aa: CASTLVGNSGANVLTF
cdr3_nt: TGTGCCAGTACCCTCGTCGGGAACTCTGGGGCCAACGTCCTGACTTTC

v_call: TRBV10-3
clone_size: -
cdr3_length: 13
j_call: TRBJ1-1
d_call: -
cdr3_aa: CAIRLQGGTEAFF
cdr3_nt: TGTGCCATTAGGCTCCAGGGTGGCACTGAAGCTTTCTTT

v_call: TRBV12-3/TRBV12-4
clone_size: -
cdr3_length: 11
j_call: TRBJ1-2
d_call: -
cdr3_aa: CASRLNYGYTF
cdr3_nt: TGTGCCAGCAGACTAAACTATGGCTACACCTTC

v_call: TRBV2
clone_size: -
cdr3_length: 13
j_call: TRBJ2-7
d_call: -
cdr3_aa: CASRRPGTYEQYF
cdr3_nt: TGTGCCAGCAGAAGACCAGGCACCTACGAGCAGTACTTC

v_call: TRBV30
clone_size: -
cdr3_length: 13
j_call: TRBJ1-5
d_call: -
cdr3_aa: CAWSVRYNQPQHF
cdr3_nt: TGTGCCTGGAGTGTTCGCTACAATCAGCCCCAGCATTTT

v_call: TRBV7-3
clone_size: -
cdr3_length: 15
j_call: TRBJ2-3
d_call: -
cdr3_aa: CASSPWGGAADTQYF
cdr3_nt: TGTGCCAGCAGCCCATGGGGGGGCGCCGCAGATACGCAGTATTTT

v_call: TRBV2
clone_size: few
cdr3_length: 14
j_call: TRBJ1-1
d_call: -
cdr3_aa: CASSEAGRGTEAFF
cdr3_nt: TGTGCCAGCAGTGAAGCAGGACGGGGCACTGAAGCTTTCTTT

v_call: TRBV27
clone_size: -
cdr3_length: 16
j_call: TRBJ2-5
d_call: TRBD1
cdr3_aa: CASSGPGTEPQETQYF
cdr3_nt: TGTGCCAGCAGTGGGCCCGGGACAGAACCCCAAGAGACCCAGTACTTC

v_call: TRBV7-9
clone_size: many
cdr3_length: 14
j_call: TRBJ1-1
d_call: TRBD1
cdr3_aa: CASSAGQAYTEAFF
cdr3_nt: TGTGCCAGCAGCGCCGGACAGGCCTACACTGAAGCTTTCTTT

v_call: TRBV12-3/TRBV12-4
clone_size: -
cdr3_length: 13
j_call: TRBJ1-1
d_call: -
cdr3_aa: CASSPRPGTEAFF
cdr3_nt: TGTGCCAGCAGCCCCCGCCCTGGGACTGAAGCTTTCTTT

v_call: TRBV20-1
clone_size: -
cdr3_length: 14
j_call: TRBJ2-7
d_call: TRBD2
cdr3_aa: CSATIGLAGDEQYF
cdr3_nt: TGCAGTGCTACGATTGGACTAGCGGGAGACGAGCAGTACTTC

v_call: TRBV12-3/TRBV12-4
clone_size: -
cdr3_length: 17
j_call: TRBJ2-2
d_call: -
cdr3_aa: CASSFVKLSAWAGELFF
cdr3_nt: TGTGCCAGCAGTTTCGTAAAGCTGAGCGCTTGGGCCGGGGAGCTGTTTTTT

v_call: TRBV4-1
clone_size: -
cdr3_length: 15
j_call: TRBJ2-2
d_call: TRBD1
cdr3_aa: CASSQADRLDGELFF
cdr3_nt: TGCGCCAGCAGCCAAGCGGACAGGCTTGACGGGGAGCTGTTTTTT

v_call: TRBV21-1
clone_size: -
cdr3_length: 16
j_call: TRBJ1-2
d_call: -
cdr3_aa: CASSKATGGLHYGYTF
cdr3_nt: TGTGCCAGCAGCAAAGCCACCGGGGGGCTACACTATGGCTACACCTTC

v_call: TRBV24-1
clone_size: -
cdr3_length: 16
j_call: TRBJ1-4
d_call: TRBD1
cdr3_aa: CATSDPVGQGEEKLFF
cdr3_nt: TGTGCCACCAGTGACCCCGTGGGACAGGGTGAAGAAAAACTGTTTTTT